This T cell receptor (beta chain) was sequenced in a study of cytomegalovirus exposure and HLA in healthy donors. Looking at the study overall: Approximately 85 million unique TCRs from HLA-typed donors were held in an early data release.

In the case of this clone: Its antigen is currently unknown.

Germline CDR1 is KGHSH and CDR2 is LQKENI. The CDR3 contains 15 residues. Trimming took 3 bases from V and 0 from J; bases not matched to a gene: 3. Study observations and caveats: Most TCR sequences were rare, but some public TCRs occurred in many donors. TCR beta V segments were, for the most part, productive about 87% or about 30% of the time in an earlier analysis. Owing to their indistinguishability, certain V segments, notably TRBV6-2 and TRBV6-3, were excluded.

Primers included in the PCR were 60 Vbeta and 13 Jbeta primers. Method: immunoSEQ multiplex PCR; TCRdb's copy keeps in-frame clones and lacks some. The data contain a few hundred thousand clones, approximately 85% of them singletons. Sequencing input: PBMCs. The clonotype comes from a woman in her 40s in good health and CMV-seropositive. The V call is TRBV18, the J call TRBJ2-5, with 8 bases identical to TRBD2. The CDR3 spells CASSPRRGDQETQYF. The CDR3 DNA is TGTGCCAGCTCACCGCGGCGGGGGGACCAAGAGACCCAGTACTTC.